This entry features one T cell receptor beta chain sequence. TCRdb's copy holds only in-frame clones and misses some; the assay was immunoSEQ multiplex PCR. The sample includes approximately 29,000 clones, around 80% seen only once; the top ten take approximately 18%. This entry belongs to a study of PD-1 blockade in classical Hodgkin lymphoma. Looking at the study overall: With a 2-week interval, patients received intravenous nivolumab at 3 mg/kg.

Trimming shortened V by 5 bases and J by 8 bases, and 24 bases separated the two germline ends. The CDR3 extends over 16 amino acids. Germline assignment: CDR1 SEHNR and CDR2 FQNEAQ (reference sequence). Time point in this sample: cycle 4 day 1 (C4D1), after 5 to 7 weeks of nivolumab. Every patient had relapsed following autologous stem cell transplantation, and cohorts differed in brentuximab vedotin exposure. Material: peripheral blood mononuclear cells (PBMCs), obtained before the fourth cycle of nivolumab. This TCR was sampled from a human donor with classical Hodgkin lymphoma. The chain joins TRBV7-9 to TRBJ1-1; D may be TRBD1 (5 bases). CDR3 coding DNA: TGTGCCAGCAGCACGCCAACATCAGGGTGGGATTGCGAAGCTTTCTTT. Encoded protein: CASSTPTSGWDCEAFF. Drawing the rest from reference TRBV7-9 and TRBJ1-1, the complete variable domain is DTGVSQNPRHKITKRGQNVTFRCDPISEHNRLYWYRQTLGQGPEFLTYFQNEAQLEKSRLLSDRFSAERPKGSFSTLEIQRTEQGDSAMYLCASSTPTSGWDCEAFFGQGTRLTVV.